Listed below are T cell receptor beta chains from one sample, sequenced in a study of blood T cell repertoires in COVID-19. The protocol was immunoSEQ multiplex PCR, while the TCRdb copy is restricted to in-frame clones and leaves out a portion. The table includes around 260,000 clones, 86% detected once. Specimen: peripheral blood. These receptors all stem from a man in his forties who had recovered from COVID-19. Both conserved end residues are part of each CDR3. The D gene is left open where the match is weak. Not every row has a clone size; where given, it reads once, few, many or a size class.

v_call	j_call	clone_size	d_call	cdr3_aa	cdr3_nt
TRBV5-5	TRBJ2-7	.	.	CASSFPTGYEQYF	TGTGCCAGCAGCTTCCCGACAGGCTACGAGCAGTACTTC
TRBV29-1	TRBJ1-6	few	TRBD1	CSVKTGDTYNSPLHF	TGCAGCGTAAAGACAGGGGACACCTATAATTCACCCCTCCACTTT
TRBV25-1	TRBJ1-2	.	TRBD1	CASTDTGGYGYTF	TGTGCCAGCACTGATACAGGGGGCTATGGCTACACCTTC
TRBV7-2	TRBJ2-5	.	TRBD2	CASSLIGGEGTQYF	TGTGCCAGCAGCCTAATCGGGGGGGAGGGAACCCAGTACTTC
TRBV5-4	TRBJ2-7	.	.	CASSFWGLGGEQYF	TGTGCCAGCAGCTTTTGGGGGCTGGGCGGCGAGCAGTACTTC
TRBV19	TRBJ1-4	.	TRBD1	CASSETGTGVEKLFF	TGTGCCAGTAGTGAGACCGGGACAGGGGTTGAAAAACTGTTTTTT
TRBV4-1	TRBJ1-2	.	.	CASSSSSPETLPTGGYTF	TGCGCCAGCAGCTCCTCCAGCCCAGAGACTCTCCCCACCGGGGGCTACACCTTC
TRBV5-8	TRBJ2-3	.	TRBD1	CASSLTGATDTQYF	TGTGCCAGCAGCCTTACAGGGGCGACAGATACGCAGTATTTT
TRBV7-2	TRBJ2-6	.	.	CASSLRDGPTGANVLTF	TGTGCCAGCAGCTTGCGGGACGGACCGACCGGGGCCAACGTCCTGACTTTC
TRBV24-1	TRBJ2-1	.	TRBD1	CATSDWSRGHNEQFF	TGTGCCACCAGTGATTGGAGCAGGGGGCACAATGAGCAGTTCTTC
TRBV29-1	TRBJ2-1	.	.	CSVAGGRNEQFF	TGCAGCGTTGCGGGGGGCAGAAATGAGCAGTTCTTC
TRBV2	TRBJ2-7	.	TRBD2	CASRTGPGTSPTYEQYF	TGTGCCAGCAGGACCGGCCCCGGGACTAGCCCAACCTACGAGCAGTACTTC
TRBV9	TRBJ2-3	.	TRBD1	CASSKTGGSGDTQYF	TGTGCCAGCAGCAAGACAGGGGGCTCTGGAGATACGCAGTATTTT
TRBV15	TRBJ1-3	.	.	CATSRGQRYSGNTIYF	TGTGCCACCAGCAGAGGACAGCGATACTCTGGAAACACCATATATTTT
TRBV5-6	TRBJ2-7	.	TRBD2	CASTPWGGPTKQYF	TGTGCCAGCACCCCGTGGGGGGGACCTACGAAGCAGTACTTC
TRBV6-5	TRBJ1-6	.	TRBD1	CASSRTGDGSPLHF	TGTGCCAGCAGCAGGACAGGGGACGGGTCACCCCTCCACTTT
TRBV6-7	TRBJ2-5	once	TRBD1	CASSYSSGQVIEETQYF	TGTGCCAGCAGTTACTCGTCGGGACAGGTTATTGAGGAGACCCAGTACTTC
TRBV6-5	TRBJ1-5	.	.	CASRGGTNQPQHF	TGTGCCAGCCGGGGAGGGACCAATCAGCCCCAGCATTTT
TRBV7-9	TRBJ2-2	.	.	CASSFSNTGELFF	TGTGCCAGCAGCTTTAGTAACACCGGGGAGCTGTTTTTT
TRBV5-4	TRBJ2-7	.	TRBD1	CASSVDRGRSGEQYF	TGTGCCAGCAGCGTGGACAGGGGACGGAGTGGGGAGCAGTACTTC
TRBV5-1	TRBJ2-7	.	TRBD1	CASSFGTGTYEQYF	TGCGCCAGCAGCTTCGGGACAGGGACCTACGAGCAGTACTTC
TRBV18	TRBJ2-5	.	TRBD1	CASTQGDRYQETQYF	TGTGCCAGCACCCAGGGGGACAGGTACCAAGAGACCCAGTACTTC
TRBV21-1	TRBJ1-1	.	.	CASSAGQAENTEAFF	TGTGCCAGCAGCGCTGGACAGGCGGAGAACACTGAAGCTTTCTTT
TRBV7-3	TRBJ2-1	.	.	CASSLMAAGGGSINEQFF	TGTGCCAGCAGCTTAATGGCCGCCGGGGGCGGGAGTATAAATGAGCAGTTCTTC
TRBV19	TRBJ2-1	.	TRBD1	CASNVLQGAHEQFF	TGTGCCAGTAACGTACTTCAGGGGGCCCATGAGCAGTTCTTC
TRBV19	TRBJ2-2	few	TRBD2	CASRVAGGGVTGELFF	TGTGCCAGTAGGGTCGCCGGCGGGGGGGTCACCGGGGAGCTGTTTTTT
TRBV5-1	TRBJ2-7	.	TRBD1	CASSFRGQGNEQYF	TGCGCCAGCAGCTTCCGAGGACAGGGGAACGAGCAGTACTTC
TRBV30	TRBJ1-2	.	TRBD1	CAWGGQSHLGGYTF	TGTGCCTGGGGGGGACAGTCCCATTTGGGAGGCTACACCTTC
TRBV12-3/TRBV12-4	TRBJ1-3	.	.	CASSSSSGNTIYF	TGTGCCAGCAGTTCATCCTCTGGAAACACCATATATTTT
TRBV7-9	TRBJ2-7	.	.	CASSTDTYEQYF	TGTGCCAGCAGCACGGACACTTACGAGCAGTACTTC
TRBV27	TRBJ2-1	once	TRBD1	CASTLSGGVTYNEQFF	TGTGCCAGCACCCTATCAGGGGGAGTAACGTACAATGAGCAGTTCTTC
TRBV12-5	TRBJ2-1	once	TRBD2	CASGMTLPSGGASRNNEQFF	TGTGCTAGTGGGATGACACTCCCTAGCGGGGGGGCATCGAGAAACAATGAGCAGTTCTTC
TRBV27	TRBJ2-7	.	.	CASSKGGGNEQYF	TGTGCCAGCAGTAAAGGGGGCGGGAACGAGCAGTACTTC
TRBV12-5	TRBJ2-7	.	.	CASGLPRKGVYEQYF	TGTGCTAGTGGTTTGCCACGGAAGGGGGTCTACGAGCAGTACTTC
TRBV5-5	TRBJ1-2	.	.	CASSLVSRVSYGYTF	TGTGCCAGCAGCTTGGTCTCCAGGGTTTCCTATGGCTACACCTTC
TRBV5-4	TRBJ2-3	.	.	CASSRDFSTDTQYF	TGTGCCAGCAGCAGGGACTTCTCCACAGATACGCAGTATTTT
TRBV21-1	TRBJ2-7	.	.	CASSPKPPGQFSYEQYF	TGTGCCAGCAGCCCAAAACCTCCAGGACAGTTCTCCTACGAGCAGTACTTC
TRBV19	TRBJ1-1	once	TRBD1	CATRDRQFAGTEAFF	TGTGCCACTAGGGACAGGCAATTCGCAGGGACTGAAGCTTTCTTT
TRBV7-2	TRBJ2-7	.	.	CASSLEQMDEQYF	TGTGCCAGCAGCTTAGAACAGATGGACGAGCAGTACTTC
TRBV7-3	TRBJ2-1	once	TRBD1	CASSLKGGQGLFF	TGTGCCAGCAGCTTAAAAGGGGGACAGGGCCTGTTCTTC
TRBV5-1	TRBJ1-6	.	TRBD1	CASSFPDRGNSPLHF	TGCGCCAGCAGCTTTCCTGACAGGGGAAATTCACCCCTCCACTTT
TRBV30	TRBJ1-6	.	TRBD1	CAWDRDGISPLHF	TGTGCCTGGGACAGGGACGGAATTTCACCCCTCCACTTT
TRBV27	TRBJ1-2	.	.	CASSLFAPDSNYGYTF	TGTGCCAGCAGTTTATTTGCACCGGACAGTAACTATGGCTACACCTTC
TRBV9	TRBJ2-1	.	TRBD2	CASSVGGSGHNEQFF	TGTGCCAGCAGCGTTGGTGGTAGCGGGCACAATGAGCAGTTCTTC
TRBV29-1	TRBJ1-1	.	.	CSGTSGKGAEAFF	TGCAGCGGGACGTCGGGGAAAGGCGCTGAAGCTTTCTTT
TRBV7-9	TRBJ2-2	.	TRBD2	CASSTPPPRLAGGMNTGELFF	TGTGCCAGCAGCACCCCCCCGCCCCGGCTAGCGGGAGGGATGAACACCGGGGAGCTGTTTTTT
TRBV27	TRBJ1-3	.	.	CASSSGGTGNTIYF	TGTGCCAGCAGCTCCGGCGGGACTGGAAACACCATATATTTT
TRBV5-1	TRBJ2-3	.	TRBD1	CASSRTGGDPDTQYF	TGCGCCAGCAGCCGAACAGGGGGCGACCCAGATACGCAGTATTTT
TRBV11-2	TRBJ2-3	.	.	CASTQGPNTDTQYF	TGTGCCAGCACACAGGGCCCTAACACAGATACGCAGTATTTT
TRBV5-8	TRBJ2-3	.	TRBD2	CASSLLLAGVGTQYF	TGTGCCAGCAGCTTGCTGCTAGCGGGGGTCGGTACGCAGTATTTT